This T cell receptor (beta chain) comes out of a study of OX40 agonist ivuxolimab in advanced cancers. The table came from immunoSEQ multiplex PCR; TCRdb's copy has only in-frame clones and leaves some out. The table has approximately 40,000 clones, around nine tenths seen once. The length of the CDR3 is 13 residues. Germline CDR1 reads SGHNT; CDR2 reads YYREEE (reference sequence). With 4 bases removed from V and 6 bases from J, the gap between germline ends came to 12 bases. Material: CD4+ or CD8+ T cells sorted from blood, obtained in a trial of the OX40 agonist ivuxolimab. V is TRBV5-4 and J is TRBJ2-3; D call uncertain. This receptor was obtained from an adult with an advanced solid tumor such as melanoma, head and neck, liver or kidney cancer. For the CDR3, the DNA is TGTGCCAGCAGCCCCCACTTACGGGATACGCAGTATTTT. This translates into CASSPHLRDTQYF.